This TCR beta chain came from a study of a mutant IDH1 vaccine in newly diagnosed glioma. Study details: The treated group averaged about 41 years old and was around 60% male, approximately 38% female. Whole-study findings and limits: Apparently unrelated to pseudoprogression were changes in the top peripheral T cell clonotypes. Of all patients, 93.3% showed vaccine-induced immune responses.

In regard to this clone: The target antigen is unknown.

Time point here: week 5, during vaccination. What each vaccine dose contained was 300 ug of mutant IDH1 20-mer peptide, accompanied by topical imiquimod. Donors harbored newly found WHO grade 3 or 4 IDH1-mutant, ATRX-lost astrocytomas. The CDR3 loop spans 16 amino acids. Trimming cost V 1 base and J 6 bases; bases outside gene matches: 8. Germline CDR1 and CDR2: SEHNR and FQNEAQ (reference sequence). Assay: immunoSEQ multiplex PCR; the TCRdb copy retains only in-frame clones and omits some. The sample yields 75,000 to 85,000 clones, roughly 90% seen once. The sequence derives from a woman aged 50 to 60 with glioma. The sample consisted of PBMCs, taken from a glioma patient whose treatment included an IDH1 peptide vaccine. The genes are TRBV7-9 and TRBJ1-4, with 7 nucleotides matching TRBD1. CDR3: CASSLDRGQGDEKLFF. The CDR3 region has the DNA TGTGCCAGCAGCTTAGACAGGGGCCAAGGGGATGAAAAACTGTTTTTT.